The 20 T cell receptor beta chains given below trace back to one sample, sequenced in a study of blood T cell repertoires in COVID-19. Libraries were prepared by immunoSEQ multiplex PCR; TCRdb keeps only in-frame clonotypes and omits some of them. The sample lists some 500,000 clones; approximately 90% were seen once. The sample consisted of PBMCs or T cells enriched from blood (not recorded which). All receptors come from a woman aged 40 to 50 who had recovered from COVID-19.

The chain is built from TRBV5-1 and TRBJ2-1; TRBD1 matches at 9 bases. Trimming removed 6 bases from V and 4 bases from J; junction bases left unmatched: 8. There are 15 residues in the CDR3. Germline V CDR1 and CDR2: SGHRS, YFSETQ. The CDR3 sequence: CASTVQGAQYNEQFF. DNA for the CDR3: TGCGCCAGCACCGTACAGGGGGCGCAGTACAATGAGCAGTTCTTC.

This clone was picked up one time. The rearrangement links TRBV5-1 to TRBJ2-5; the match to TRBD1 covers 8 bases. The V gene end was trimmed by 0 bases and the J gene end by 4 bases; junction bases not matched to a gene: 11. Germline CDR1 and CDR2: SGHRS and YFSETQ. The CDR3 totals 17 residues. The CDR3 coding sequence is TGCGCCAGCAGCTTGGCGCAGGGGGCTTTCGTATTAGAGACCCAGTACTTC. Amino acid sequence: CASSLAQGAFVLETQYF.

J is TRBJ1-5 and V is TRBV12-5; tentatively, D is TRBD1 (5 bases). Trimming took 1 base from V and 9 from J, leaving 10 bases between them. CDR1 is LGHNT and CDR2 is FRNRAP in the germline V gene. CDR3 length: 13 residues. CDR3: CASGLGGLWPQHF. As DNA, the CDR3 is TGTGCTAGTGGTTTGGGGGGCCTCTGGCCCCAGCATTTT.

V gene TRBV30 combines with J gene TRBJ2-7; the match to TRBD2 covers 10 bases. The CDR3 consists of 18 residues. The V segment lost 0 bases and the J segment 0 bases; nucleotides outside the gene matches: 11. Per the germline V gene, CDR1 is GTSNPN and CDR2 is SVGIG (reference sequence). The CDR3 nucleotides read TGTGCCTGGAGTGTACGGAATAGCGGGAGGCCCGGCTCCTACGAGCAGTACTTC. This translates into CAWSVRNSGRPGSYEQYF.

The chain is built from TRBV7-2 and TRBJ2-7, with TRBD2 identical over 14 bases. CDR3 length equals 16 residues. Germline V gives CDR1 SGHTA, CDR2 FQGNSA. Trimming at V came to 0 bases and at J to 2 bases, leaving 0 bases not matched to a gene. The CDR3 loop is CASSLAGLAGAYEQYF. CDR3 nucleotides: TGTGCCAGCAGCTTAGCGGGACTAGCGGGGGCCTACGAGCAGTACTTC.

Concerning this clone: Sequence at one end of the junction differs from germline and may be a read error. Here the CDR3 DNA reads TGTGCTAGCAGCTTACGCGTGAGCTCCTACAATGAGCAGTTCTTC. Encoded protein: CASSLRVSSYNEQFF. This chain uses TRBV7-7 with TRBJ2-1, with no clear D. CDR1 SSHAT and CDR2 FNYEAQ come from the germline V gene (reference sequence). This CDR3 is built from 15 residues.

The J gene is TRBJ1-1, the V gene TRBV5-1; 10 nucleotides align to TRBD1. Germline V gives CDR1 SGHRS, CDR2 YFSETQ. J lost 5 bases, V lost 4 bases, and 11 bases had no gene match. CDR3 length equals 16 residues. CDR3 DNA sequence: TGCGCCAGCAGCAGAGAGACAGGGGGCAGAGGAACTGAAGCTTTCTTT. This encodes CASSRETGGRGTEAFF.

The rearrangement links TRBV5-5 to TRBJ2-7; the match to TRBD1 covers 7 bases. Trimming at V came to 4 bases and at J to 1 base, leaving 8 bases not matched to a gene. The germline V gene has CDR1 SGHKS and CDR2 YYEKEE (reference sequence). CDR3 length equals 15 residues. Written as DNA, the CDR3 is TGTGCCAGCAGCCTACAGGGGCCGTCTTCCTACGAGCAGTACTTC. Translation gives CASSLQGPSSYEQYF.

The V and J genes are TRBV2 and TRBJ1-1; the D gene is possibly TRBD1 (6 bases). Germline V lookup: CDR1 SNHLY, CDR2 FYNNEI. CDR3 length: 13 amino acids. Trimming removed 7 bases from V and 4 bases from J, with 13 bases in between. CDR3 in DNA: TGTGCCAGCATGCGGGGGGCGGGCACTGAAGCTTTCTTT. It yields the protein CASMRGAGTEAFF.

The rearrangement links TRBV18 to TRBJ2-2; possibly TRBD1 for D (5 bases). Germline V gene sequence: CDR1 KGHSH, CDR2 LQKENI. CDR3 length equals 16 residues. The V end was cut by 3 bases, the J end by 4 bases, with 15 bases between. The CDR3 DNA reads as TGTGCCAGCTCACCTTGGCCAGGGAAGACCACCGGGGAGCTGTTTTTT. Translated: CASSPWPGKTTGELFF.

The chain links TRBV2 to TRBJ1-6, with 8 bases matching TRBD1. Germline-derived CDR1 and CDR2 are SNHLY and FYNNEI. V lost 3 bases to trimming and J lost 7 bases; unmatched junction nucleotides: 5. The CDR3 sequence is 15 residues long. CDR3 nucleotide sequence: TGTGCCAGCAGTGAGGCCAGGGGGCGAAATTCACCCCTCCACTTT. It is translated as CASSEARGRNSPLHF.

V gene TRBV3-1 (or the pseudogene TRBV3-2) combines with J gene TRBJ2-5; D might be TRBD2 (7 bases). V lost 1 base and J lost 5, with 23 bases in between. Germline V gene lookup returns CDR1 LGHDT and CDR2 YNNKEL (reference sequence). The CDR3 is 18 residues long. The CDR3 is CASSQGLGHLEGGETQYF. CDR3 nucleotides: TGTGCCAGCAGCCAAGGGCTGGGACATCTAGAGGGGGGGGAGACCCAGTACTTC.

The V call is TRBV19, the J call TRBJ1-3; D gene unclear. V was trimmed by 7 bases and J by 2 bases, leaving 15 bases between them. The CDR3 spans 15 residues. CDR1 LNHDA and CDR2 SQIVND come from the germline V gene (reference sequence). The CDR3 nucleotides are TGTGCCAGTACCCCAGAGGGTCGTCCTGGAAACACCATATATTTT. Translation: CASTPEGRPGNTIYF.

The chain links TRBV5-1 to TRBJ2-1, with D possibly TRBD2 on 5 matching bases. This CDR3 is built from 13 residues. Germline V gene data show CDR1 as SGHRS and CDR2 as YFSETQ. The V end was cut by 4 bases, the J end by 10 bases, with 15 bases between. The CDR3: CASSLGSDYEQFF. In DNA form, the CDR3 reads TGCGCCAGCAGCCTGGGGAGCGATTACGAGCAGTTCTTC.

The chain has TRBV3-1 (or the pseudogene TRBV3-2) and TRBJ1-5; D gene unclear. The germline V and J ends were trimmed by 0 bases and 0 bases, with 12 bases remaining between them. CDR1 is LGHDT, CDR2 YNNKEL, per germline (reference sequence). The CDR3 consists of 17 residues. The CDR3 DNA reads TGTGCCAGCAGCCAAGACAGGAAAGGTTATAGCAATCAGCCCCAGCATTTT. Encoded protein: CASSQDRKGYSNQPQHF.

The rearrangement links TRBV6-5 to TRBJ2-2; 7 bases are shared with TRBD1. The CDR3 covers 15 residues. J gave up 6 bases and V 2 bases, and 6 bases lay outside the gene matches. Per the germline V gene, CDR1 is MNHEY and CDR2 is SVGAGI. The CDR3 sequence is CASSYPQGEPGELFF. The CDR3 DNA follows: TGTGCCAGCAGTTACCCGCAGGGGGAACCCGGGGAGCTGTTTTTT.

This chain joins TRBV6-5 and TRBJ1-3; TRBD1 matches at 8 bases. V was pared by 6 bases and J by 4 bases, with 8 bases of the junction left unmatched. CDR3 size: 15 residues. CDR1 and CDR2 from the germline V gene are MNHEY and SVGAGI. The CDR3, as DNA: TGTGCCAGCAGGCGGACAGGGCGACAGGGAAACACCATATATTTT. Its protein product is CASRRTGRQGNTIYF.

This chain links TRBV19 with TRBJ1-1, with 7 positions matching TRBD1. This CDR3 contains 16 residues. Trimming removed 5 bases from V and 8 bases from J; junction bases left unmatched: 17. The germline gives CDR1 LNHDA, CDR2 SQIVND (reference sequence). Written as DNA, the CDR3 is TGTGCCAGTAGTGGTCCGGGACAGCGTTCTATCTCCGAAGCTTTCTTT. Protein: CASSGPGQRSISEAFF.

This clone was counted between two and nine times. V and J are TRBV6-2 or TRBV6-3 and TRBJ2-7; TRBD2 might be the D (5 bases). Germline lookup yields CDR1 MNHEY and CDR2 SVGEGT. Trimming removed 1 base at V and 1 base at J, with 17 bases between. The CDR3 length is 17 residues. The CDR3, as DNA: TGTGCCAGCAGTTACTGGCCTGGGAGCGGAGTTTCCTACGAGCAGTACTTC. It translates to CASSYWPGSGVSYEQYF.

The chain recombines TRBV4-2 with TRBJ1-5; 7 bases are a match to TRBD1. The V gene's germline CDR1 is LGHNA and CDR2 YNFKEQ. Trimming cost V 0 bases and J 4 bases; bases outside gene matches: 3. The CDR3 is 15 amino acids. CDR3 coding DNA: TGTGCCAGCAGCCAAGAGGGGACAGTTAATCAGCCCCAGCATTTT. Translation gives CASSQEGTVNQPQHF.